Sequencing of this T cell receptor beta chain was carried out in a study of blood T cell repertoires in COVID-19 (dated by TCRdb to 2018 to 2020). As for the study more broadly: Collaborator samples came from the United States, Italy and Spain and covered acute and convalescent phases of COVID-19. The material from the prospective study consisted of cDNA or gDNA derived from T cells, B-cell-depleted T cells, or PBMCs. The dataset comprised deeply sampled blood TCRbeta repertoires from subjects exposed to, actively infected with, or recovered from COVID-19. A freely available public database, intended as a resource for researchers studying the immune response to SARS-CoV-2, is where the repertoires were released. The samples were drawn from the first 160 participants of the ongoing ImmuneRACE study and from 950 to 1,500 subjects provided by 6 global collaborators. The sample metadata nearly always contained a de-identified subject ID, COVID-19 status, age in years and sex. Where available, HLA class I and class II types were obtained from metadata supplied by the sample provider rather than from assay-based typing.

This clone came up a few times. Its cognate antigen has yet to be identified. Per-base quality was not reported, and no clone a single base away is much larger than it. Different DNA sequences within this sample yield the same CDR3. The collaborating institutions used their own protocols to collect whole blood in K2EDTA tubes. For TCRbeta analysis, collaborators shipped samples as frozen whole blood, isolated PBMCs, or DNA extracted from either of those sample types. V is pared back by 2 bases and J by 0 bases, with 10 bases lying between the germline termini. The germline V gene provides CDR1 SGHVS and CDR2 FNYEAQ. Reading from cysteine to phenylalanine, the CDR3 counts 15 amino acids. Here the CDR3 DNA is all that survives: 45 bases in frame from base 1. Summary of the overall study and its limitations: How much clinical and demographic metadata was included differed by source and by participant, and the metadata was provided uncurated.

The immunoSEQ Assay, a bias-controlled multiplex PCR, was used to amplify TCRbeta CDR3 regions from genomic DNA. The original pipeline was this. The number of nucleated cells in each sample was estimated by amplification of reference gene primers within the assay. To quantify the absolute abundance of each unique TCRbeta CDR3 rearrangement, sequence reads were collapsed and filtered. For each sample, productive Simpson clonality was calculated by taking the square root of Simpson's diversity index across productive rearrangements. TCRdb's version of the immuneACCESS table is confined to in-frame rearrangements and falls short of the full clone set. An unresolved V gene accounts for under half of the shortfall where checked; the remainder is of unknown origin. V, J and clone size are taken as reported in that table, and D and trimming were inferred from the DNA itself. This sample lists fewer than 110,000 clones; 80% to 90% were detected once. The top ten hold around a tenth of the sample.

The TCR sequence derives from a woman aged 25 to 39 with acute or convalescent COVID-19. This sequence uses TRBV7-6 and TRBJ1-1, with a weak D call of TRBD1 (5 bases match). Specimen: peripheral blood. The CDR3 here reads CASSLLAGMNTEAFF. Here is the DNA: TGTGCCAGCAGCTTATTGGCAGGGATGAACACTGAAGCTTTCTTT.